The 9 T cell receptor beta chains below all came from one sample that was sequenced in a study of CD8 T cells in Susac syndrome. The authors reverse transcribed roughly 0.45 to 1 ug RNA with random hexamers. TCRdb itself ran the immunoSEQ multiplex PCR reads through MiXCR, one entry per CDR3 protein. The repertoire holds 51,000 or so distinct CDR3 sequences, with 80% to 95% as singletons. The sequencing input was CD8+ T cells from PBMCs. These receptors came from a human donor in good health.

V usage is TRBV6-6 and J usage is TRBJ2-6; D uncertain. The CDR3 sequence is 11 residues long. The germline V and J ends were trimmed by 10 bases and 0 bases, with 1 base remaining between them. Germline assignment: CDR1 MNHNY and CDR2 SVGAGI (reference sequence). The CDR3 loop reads CATSGANVLTF. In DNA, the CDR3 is TGTGCCACCTCTGGGGCCAACGTCCTGACTTTC.

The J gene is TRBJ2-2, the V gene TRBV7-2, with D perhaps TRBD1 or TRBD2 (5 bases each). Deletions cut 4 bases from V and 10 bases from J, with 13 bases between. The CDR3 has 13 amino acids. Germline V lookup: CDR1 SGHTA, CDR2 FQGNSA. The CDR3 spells CASSSSGPLELFF. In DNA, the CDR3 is TGTGCCAGCAGCTCCTCGGGACCTCTGGAGCTGTTTTTT.

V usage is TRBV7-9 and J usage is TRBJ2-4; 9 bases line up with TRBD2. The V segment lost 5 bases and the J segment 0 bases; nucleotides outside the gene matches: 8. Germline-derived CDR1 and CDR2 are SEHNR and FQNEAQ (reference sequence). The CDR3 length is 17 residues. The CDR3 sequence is CASSPPLAGTAKNIQYF. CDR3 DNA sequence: TGTGCCAGCAGCCCACCGCTAGCGGGAACAGCCAAAAACATTCAGTACTTC.

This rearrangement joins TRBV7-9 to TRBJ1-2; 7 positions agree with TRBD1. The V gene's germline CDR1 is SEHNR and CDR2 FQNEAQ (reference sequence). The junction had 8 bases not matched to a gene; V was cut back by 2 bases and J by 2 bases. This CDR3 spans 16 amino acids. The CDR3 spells CASSLPLGQANYGYTF. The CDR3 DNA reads TGTGCCAGCAGCTTACCCCTTGGACAGGCAAACTATGGCTACACCTTC.

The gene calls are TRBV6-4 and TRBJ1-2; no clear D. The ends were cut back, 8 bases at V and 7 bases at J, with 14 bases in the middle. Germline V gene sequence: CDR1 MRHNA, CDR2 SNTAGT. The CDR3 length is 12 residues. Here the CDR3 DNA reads TGTGCCAGCCCCCATGGGTCCTCTGGCTACACCTTC. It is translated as CASPHGSSGYTF.

The CDR3 sequence is CSVSLWDPRPLFGNTIYF. CDR3 nucleotides: TGCAGCGTTAGTCTTTGGGACCCGAGGCCCCTTTTTGGAAACACCATATATTTT. This rearrangement joins TRBV29-1 to TRBJ1-3, with D maybe TRBD1 (5 bases). The CDR3 has 18 amino acids. Trimming took 5 bases from V and 3 from J, leaving 26 bases between them. CDR1 is SQVTM, CDR2 ANQGSEA, per germline.

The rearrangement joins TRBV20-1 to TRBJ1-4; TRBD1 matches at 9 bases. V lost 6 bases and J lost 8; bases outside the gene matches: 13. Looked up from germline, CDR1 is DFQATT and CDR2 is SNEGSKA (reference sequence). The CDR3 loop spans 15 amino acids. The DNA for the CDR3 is TGCAGTGCGCCGGGACAGGGAAACGGAGGAGAAAAACTGTTTTTT. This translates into CSAPGQGNGGEKLFF.

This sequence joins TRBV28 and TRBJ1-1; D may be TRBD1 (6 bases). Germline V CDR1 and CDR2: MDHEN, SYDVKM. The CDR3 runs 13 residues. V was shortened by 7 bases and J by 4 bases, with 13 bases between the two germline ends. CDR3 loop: CASTKMGATEAFF. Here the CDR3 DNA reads TGTGCCAGCACCAAAATGGGGGCCACTGAAGCTTTCTTT.

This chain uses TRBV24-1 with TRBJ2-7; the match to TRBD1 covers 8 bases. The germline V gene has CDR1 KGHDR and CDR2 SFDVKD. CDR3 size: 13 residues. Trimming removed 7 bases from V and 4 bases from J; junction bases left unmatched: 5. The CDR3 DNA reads TGTGCCACCAGCGGCACAGGGGGATACGAGCAGTACTTC. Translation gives CATSGTGGYEQYF.